This T cell receptor (beta chain) was captured by sequencing in a study of regulatory T cells in long-lasting Graves disease. Per the germline V gene, CDR1 is LNHDA and CDR2 is SQIVND (reference sequence). After removal of 3 bases from V and 1 base from J, the junction contained 4 bases not matched to a gene. The length of the CDR3 is 16 residues. Libraries of TCR beta came from iRepertoire HTBI primers plus Arm-PCR of CDR3 regions. Each CDR3 protein is one row after TCRdb ran MiXCR on the multiplex PCR reads. Of 350,000 to 450,000 distinct CDR3 sequences listed, approximately 15% are singletons. This clonotype was seen at least ten times. Time point specified: newly diagnosed GD, antithyroid drugs for less than 3 months. Isolated PBMC RNA provided the starting material for the TCR library. These data are also associated with another study on T cells in Graves' hyperthyroidism and ophthalmopathy.

The clonotype comes from a woman in her thirties or forties with Graves disease. The chain recombines TRBV19 with TRBJ2-1; 9 nucleotides match TRBD2. The sequencing used peripheral blood mononuclear cells (PBMCs), collected at new diagnosis, from a patient treated with antithyroid drugs. CDR3 DNA sequence: TGTGCCAGTAGTATTACTAGCGGGTTTTCCTACAATGAGCAGTTCTTC. Translated: CASSITSGFSYNEQFF.